The rows below give T cell receptor beta chains drawn from one sample of a study of blood T cell repertoires in COVID-19. Data came from immunoSEQ multiplex PCR; TCRdb stores just in-frame clones and leaves some out. The table has over 85,000 clones, approximately 92% seen once. Input material: peripheral blood. These receptors came from a man aged 18-30 years with acute or convalescent COVID-19. CDR3s include the opening cysteine and the closing phenylalanine or tryptophan. The D gene is left open where the match is weak. Some rows mark clone size as missing; the rest say once, few, many or name a class of expanded clone.

abundance | j_gene | v_gene | d_gene | CDR3aa | CDR3nt
- | TRBJ1-1 | TRBV18 | - | CASSEDSEAFF | TGTGCCAGCTCCGAGGACAGTGAAGCTTTCTTT
- | TRBJ2-3 | TRBV7-9 | - | CASSLRTPSTDTQYF | TGTGCCAGCAGCCTTAGAACTCCTAGCACAGATACGCAGTATTTT
once | TRBJ1-1 | TRBV10-1 | - | CASSEVQGKDTEAFF | TGCGCCAGCAGTGAGGTTCAGGGAAAGGACACTGAAGCTTTCTTT
- | TRBJ1-5 | TRBV19 | TRBD1 | CASSMTGDNQPQHF | TGTGCCAGTAGTATGACAGGGGACAATCAGCCCCAGCATTTT
- | TRBJ1-1 | TRBV5-1 | TRBD1 | CASSLGTGLSPNTEAFF | TGCGCCAGCAGCTTGGGGACAGGGTTATCTCCAAACACTGAAGCTTTCTTT
- | TRBJ1-2 | TRBV7-8 | - | CASSLVSGGYGYTF | TGTGCCAGCAGCTTAGTCAGCGGGGGCTATGGCTACACCTTC
- | TRBJ2-5 | TRBV5-4 | TRBD2 | CASGLAGALETQYF | TGTGCCAGCGGTTTAGCGGGAGCGTTAGAGACCCAGTACTTC
- | TRBJ1-1 | TRBV6-5 | - | CASIRGRENTEAFF | TGTGCCAGCATCCGGGGGAGGGAGAACACTGAAGCTTTCTTT
- | TRBJ1-1 | TRBV5-4 | - | CASSSGAGTEAFF | TGTGCCAGCAGCTCGGGTGCCGGCACTGAAGCTTTCTTT
- | TRBJ1-2 | TRBV6-1 | - | CASSESGRPNGYTF | TGTGCCAGCAGTGAATCTGGCAGGCCCAATGGCTACACCTTC
- | TRBJ1-6 | TRBV28 | - | CASSSPAGSRSPLHF | TGTGCCAGCAGTTCCCCCGCAGGGTCGAGATCACCCCTCCACTTT
- | TRBJ1-1 | TRBV10-2 | - | CASSDRNTEAFF | TGCGCCAGCAGTGACAGGAACACTGAAGCTTTCTTT
- | TRBJ1-5 | TRBV19 | TRBD1 | CASSILGGRGNQPQHF | TGTGCCAGTAGTATTTTAGGGGGCAGGGGCAATCAGCCCCAGCATTTT
- | TRBJ2-1 | TRBV11-2 | - | CASSPLSHNEQFF | TGTGCCAGCAGCCCCTTGAGTCACAATGAGCAGTTCTTC
- | TRBJ1-2 | TRBV4-1 | - | CASSQEKGGGDYGYTF | TGCGCCAGCAGCCAAGAAAAAGGGGGGGGTGACTATGGCTACACCTTC
- | TRBJ2-7 | TRBV18 | TRBD1 | CASSPHKGGQGGSYEQYF | TGTGCCAGCTCACCACATAAGGGAGGACAGGGCGGATCCTACGAGCAGTACTTC
- | TRBJ2-1 | TRBV24-1 | TRBD1 | CATSDPGTGGRVNEQFF | TGTGCCACCAGTGACCCCGGGACAGGGGGCCGGGTAAATGAGCAGTTCTTC
- | TRBJ1-2 | TRBV6-5 | - | CASTGAGYGYTF | TGTGCCAGCACAGGGGCGGGCTATGGCTACACCTTC
- | TRBJ1-5 | TRBV7-8 | TRBD1 | CASSWTGQSNQPQHF | TGTGCCAGCAGCTGGACGGGACAGAGCAATCAGCCCCAGCATTTT
- | TRBJ1-2 | TRBV5-1 | TRBD1 | CASGGTGTAFYGYTF | TGCGCCAGCGGCGGAACCGGGACAGCCTTCTATGGCTACACCTTC
- | TRBJ2-1 | TRBV15 | - | CATSPDRDSSYNEQFF | TGTGCCACCAGCCCAGATCGGGACTCCTCCTACAATGAGCAGTTCTTC
- | TRBJ2-1 | TRBV3-1/TRBV3-2 | - | CASSRVSASYNEQFF | TGTGCCAGCAGCCGGGTCAGCGCCTCCTACAATGAGCAGTTCTTC
- | TRBJ2-7 | TRBV5-1 | - | CASSSQSTAYEQYF | TGCGCCAGCAGCTCCCAATCGACAGCCTACGAGCAGTACTTC
- | TRBJ1-2 | TRBV3-1/TRBV3-2 | TRBD1 | CASSSTGGDYGYTF | TGTGCCAGCAGCTCCACAGGGGGGGACTATGGCTACACCTTC
- | TRBJ2-7 | TRBV19 | TRBD1 | CASSTGTGSYEQYF | TGTGCCAGTAGTACCGGGACAGGGAGCTACGAGCAGTACTTC
- | TRBJ2-4 | TRBV5-5 | TRBD1 | CASSLFGTAENIQYF | TGTGCCAGCAGCTTGTTTGGGACAGCAGAAAACATTCAGTACTTC
- | TRBJ1-1 | TRBV3-1/TRBV3-2 | TRBD1 | CASTPTGSLNTEAFF | TGTGCCAGCACCCCGACAGGGAGCTTGAACACTGAAGCTTTCTTT
once | TRBJ1-2 | TRBV19 | - | CASSIFVRGDGYTF | TGTGCCAGTAGTATTTTCGTACGAGGCGATGGCTACACCTTC
- | TRBJ2-3 | TRBV5-1 | TRBD1 | CASSRDRGSADTQYF | TGCGCCAGCAGCCGGGACAGGGGATCCGCAGATACGCAGTATTTT
- | TRBJ2-2 | TRBV5-1 | TRBD2 | CASSRTSLGAGELFF | TGCGCCAGCAGCCGGACTAGCCTGGGTGCCGGGGAGCTGTTTTTT
- | TRBJ2-7 | TRBV5-1 | - | CASSFQGYEQYF | TGCGCCAGCAGCTTCCAGGGTTACGAGCAGTACTTC
- | TRBJ1-4 | TRBV27 | TRBD1 | CASSLKPDRGIRGEKLFF | TGTGCCAGCAGTCTCAAACCAGACAGGGGGATAAGGGGTGAAAAACTGTTTTTT
- | TRBJ2-7 | TRBV5-1 | - | CASRYRDRDYYEQYF | TGCGCCAGCCGCTACAGGGACCGAGATTACTACGAGCAGTACTTC
- | TRBJ1-1 | TRBV10-3 | TRBD1 | CAISRDRVTEAFF | TGTGCCATCAGCAGGGACAGGGTAACTGAAGCTTTCTTT
once | TRBJ1-3 | TRBV7-6 | - | CASSLAIGHTIYF | TGTGCCAGCAGCTTAGCGATTGGGCACACCATATATTTT
- | TRBJ1-2 | TRBV30 | - | CAWSRLGGASGYTF | TGTGCCTGGAGTAGACTTGGGGGGGCGAGCGGCTACACCTTC